The 21 T cell receptor beta chains below all came from one sample that was sequenced in a study of CD8+CD57+ T cells in acquired aplastic anemia. Sequencing was done on patients that had shown CD8+CD57+ cell expansion by flow cytometry. Both TCR beta VDJ combination and CDR3 sequence profiling were carried out. Genomic DNA was the template for this profiling. TCRdb passed the reads through MiXCR, listing each CDR3 protein once. Counted here are roughly 98,000 distinct CDR3 sequences, roughly two thirds occurring once; the ten biggest clones make up around three fifths. The material sequenced was sorted CD4+, CD8+, or CD8+CD57+ T cells (not recorded which) from PBMCs. These receptors all come from a human donor with aplastic anemia.

This chain uses TRBV5-1 with TRBJ2-7; TRBD1 is a possible D gene (6 bases). Trimming shortened V by 5 bases and J by 3 bases, and 12 bases separated the two germline ends. Germline CDR1 SGHRS, CDR2 YFSETQ. CDR3 size: 13 residues. CDR3 region: CASRQKQGYEQYF. In DNA, the CDR3 is TGCGCCAGCAGGCAAAAACAGGGCTACGAGCAGTACTTC. Filled out from reference TRBV5-1 and TRBJ2-7, the complete variable domain reads KAGVTQTPRYLIKTRGQQVTLSCSPISGHRSVSWYQQTPGQGLQFLFEYFSETQRNKGNFPGRFSGRQFSNSRSEMNVSTLELGDSALYLCASRQKQGYEQYFGPGTRLTVT.

The V and J genes are TRBV20-1 and TRBJ2-5; TRBD1 matches 8 bases. Germline V gene sequence: CDR1 DFQATT, CDR2 SNEGSKA (reference sequence). The CDR3 has 13 amino acids. The V and J ends lost 4 bases and 4 bases, in that order; junction bases with no gene match: 5. The CDR3 DNA sequence: TGCAGTGCTAAGACAGGGGTAGGAGAGACCCAGTACTTC. It specifies CSAKTGVGETQYF.

The J gene is TRBJ1-2, the V gene TRBV5-6; 7 positions match TRBD1. J was trimmed by 6 bases and V by 4 bases; bases with no gene match: 15. The length of the CDR3 is 16 residues. The germline V gene encodes CDR1 SGHDT and CDR2 YYEEEE. CDR3 nucleotide sequence: TGTGCCAGCAGCCCGCTGACAGGGTTCGATGGTGATGGCTACACCTTC. It codes for CASSPLTGFDGDGYTF. Full variable domain (remainder filled in from reference TRBV5-6 and TRBJ1-2): DAGVTQSPTHLIKTRGQQVTLRCSPKSGHDTVSWYQQALGQGPQFIFQYYEEEERQRGNFPDRFSGHQFPNYSSELNVNALLLGDSALYLCASSPLTGFDGDGYTFGSGTRLTVV.

This clonotype was found once. This sequence joins TRBV5-1 and TRBJ2-1, with 9 nucleotides matching TRBD2. Trimming took 0 bases from V and 7 from J; bases not matched to a gene: 8. The germline gives CDR1 SGHRS, CDR2 YFSETQ. This CDR3 is 16 amino acids long. CDR3 loop: CASSLAKGSGRNEQFF. CDR3 DNA sequence: TGCGCCAGCAGCTTGGCGAAGGGGAGCGGGAGGAATGAGCAGTTCTTC.

V usage is TRBV7-2 and J usage is TRBJ2-7; D uncertain. V was cut by 5 bases and J by 4 bases, with 9 bases left in between. Germline V CDR1 and CDR2: SGHTA, FQGNSA. This CDR3 contains 12 residues. DNA for the CDR3: TGTGCCAGCAGCCCAATCGGGTACGAGCAGTACTTC. Protein sequence: CASSPIGYEQYF. Full variable domain (outside the CDR3, taken from reference TRBV7-2 and TRBJ2-7): GAGVSQSPSNKVTEKGKDVELRCDPISGHTALYWYRQSLGQGLEFLIYFQGNSAPDKSGLPSDRFSAERTGGSVSTLTIQRTQQEDSAVYLCASSPIGYEQYFGPGTRLTVT.

The chain carries TRBV20-1 and TRBJ1-5, with D maybe TRBD1 (6 bases). The V gene's germline CDR1 is DFQATT and CDR2 SNEGSKA (reference sequence). This CDR3 has 15 residues. V lost 3 bases and J 0 bases, leaving 12 bases between the germline ends. Here the CDR3 reads CSASNQGYSNQPQHF. The CDR3 nucleotides are TGCAGTGCTAGTAATCAGGGGTATAGCAATCAGCCCCAGCATTTT.

The chain combines TRBV5-1 with TRBJ2-7; a possible D gene is TRBD1 (5 bases). Trimming removed 4 bases at V and 5 bases at J, with 13 bases between. The V gene's germline CDR1 is SGHRS and CDR2 YFSETQ. This CDR3 comprises 13 residues. CDR3 bases: TGCGCCAGCAGCCGAAACCAGGGCCACGAGCAGTACTTC. Protein sequence: CASSRNQGHEQYF.

V and J are TRBV7-2 and TRBJ1-1; D ambiguous. Germline CDR1 is SGHTA and CDR2 is FQGNSA. The CDR3 sequence is 11 residues long. V lost 7 bases, J lost 1 base, and 4 bases lay in between. The CDR3 sequence: CASTENTEAFF. As DNA, the CDR3 is TGTGCCAGCACTGAGAACACTGAAGCTTTCTTT.

This clonotype was detected a few times. The rearrangement joins TRBV20-1 to TRBJ2-7; D is undetermined. Trimming cost V 3 bases and J 0 bases, with 15 bases left between them. CDR1 and CDR2 from the germline V gene are DFQATT and SNEGSKA (reference sequence). This CDR3 comprises 15 residues. The CDR3 is CSARVGTLSSYEQYF. The DNA for the CDR3 is TGCAGTGCTAGGGTTGGCACTTTGAGCTCCTACGAGCAGTACTTC.

The chain combines TRBV20-1 with TRBJ1-2, with D tentatively TRBD1 (5 bases). The CDR3 spans 16 residues. Germline V gives CDR1 DFQATT, CDR2 SNEGSKA (reference sequence). Trimming cost V 0 bases and J 8 bases, with 22 bases left between them. This CDR3 reads CSARDPPVSGTGGYTF. The CDR3, as DNA: TGCAGTGCTAGAGATCCCCCCGTTAGCGGGACGGGGGGCTACACCTTC.

Concerning this clonotype itself: Because the CDR3's place on the DNA is in doubt, the DNA is left out and the CDR3 is given as listed by TCRdb. The V call is TRBV7-5, the J call TRBJ2-7; TRBD1 is the table's D call and was not checked against the DNA. TRBV7-5 has pseudogene status. The CDR3 is 17 residues long, ends included. The CDR3 is CISVPEVPGLSTYEQYF.

V gene TRBV2 combines with J gene TRBJ2-5, with 13 bases that match TRBD2. This CDR3 has 15 residues. V trimming: 6 bases; J trimming: 7 bases; junction bases outside the gene matches: 8. Germline-derived CDR1 and CDR2 are SNHLY and FYNNEI. The CDR3 DNA is TGTGCCAGCAGAGGACTAGCGGGGGCCTCAGGGACCCAGTACTTC. Protein: CASRGLAGASGTQYF. The full variable domain, with the rest looked up from reference TRBV2 and TRBJ2-5, is EPEVTQTPSHQVTQMGQEVILRCVPISNHLYFYWYRQILGQKVEFLVSFYNNEISEKSEIFDDQFSVERPDGSNFTLKIRSTKLEDSAMYFCASRGLAGASGTQYFGPGTRLLVL.

There are a few counts of this clonotype. The gene calls are TRBV19 and TRBJ1-6, with a tentative D call TRBD1 (6 bases). V was shortened by 7 bases and J by 7 bases, with 14 bases between the two germline ends. CDR1 is LNHDA and CDR2 is SQIVND in the germline V gene (reference sequence). The CDR3 length is 14 residues. CDR3 nucleotide sequence: TGTGCCAGTACCGTGACAGGTGGGAATTCACCCCTCCACTTT. Translation gives CASTVTGGNSPLHF.

The V gene is TRBV20-1, the J gene TRBJ1-1; D uncertain. The V gene's germline CDR1 is DFQATT and CDR2 SNEGSKA (reference sequence). V was cut by 3 bases and J by 1 base, with 6 bases left in between. The CDR3 is 12 amino acids. The chain's CDR3 is CSARPGNTEAFF. Written as DNA, the CDR3 is TGCAGTGCTAGGCCGGGGAACACTGAAGCTTTCTTT.

V usage is TRBV7-3 and J usage is TRBJ2-1; D is perhaps TRBD1 or TRBD2 (6 bases each). Germline assignment: CDR1 SGHTA and CDR2 FQGTGA. This CDR3 is 11 amino acids long. The germline V and J ends were trimmed by 8 bases and 9 bases, with 11 bases remaining between them. The CDR3 protein is CASRGQVEQFF. In nucleotides, the CDR3 is TGTGCCAGCCGGGGGCAGGTTGAGCAGTTCTTC. Full variable domain (rest looked up from reference TRBV7-3 and TRBJ2-1): GAGVSQTPSNKVTEKGKYVELRCDPISGHTALYWYRQSLGQGPEFLIYFQGTGAADDSGLPNDRFFAVRPEGSVSTLKIQRTERGDSAVYLCASRGQVEQFFGPGTRLTVL.

The V and J genes are TRBV20-1 and TRBJ1-1; 10 bases are shared with TRBD1. Germline V gene sequence: CDR1 DFQATT, CDR2 SNEGSKA (reference sequence). J was trimmed by 1 base and V by 1 base; bases with no gene match: 0. There are 14 residues in the CDR3. In DNA, the CDR3 is TGCAGTGCTAGAGGGGACAGGGGGAACACTGAAGCTTTCTTT. Translating it yields CSARGDRGNTEAFF.

The chain is built from TRBV19 and TRBJ2-1, with TRBD1 matching over 9 bases. From germline, CDR1 is LNHDA and CDR2 SQIVND (reference sequence). This CDR3 contains 13 residues. V lost 2 bases to trimming and J lost 9 bases; unmatched junction nucleotides: 2. Here the CDR3 DNA reads TGTGCCAGTAGTATAACAGGGGGCGCTGAGCAGTTCTTC. This encodes CASSITGGAEQFF.

This clonotype appeared a few times. The rearrangement uses TRBV20-1 and TRBJ2-3, with 10 bases lining up with TRBD1. Germline CDR1 reads DFQATT; CDR2 reads SNEGSKA (reference sequence). J lost 5 bases, V lost 7 bases, and 6 bases had no gene match. There are 13 residues in the CDR3. In nucleotides, the CDR3 is TGCAGTGTCCTCGGACAGGGGGGAGATACGCAGTATTTT. This sequence encodes CSVLGQGGDTQYF.

The gene calls are TRBV20-1 and TRBJ1-1; D remains ambiguous. Trimming removed 4 bases at V and 8 bases at J, with 11 bases between. This CDR3 has 11 residues. CDR1 is DFQATT, CDR2 SNEGSKA, per germline (reference sequence). CDR3 protein: CSAINPREAFF. CDR3 DNA sequence: TGCAGTGCTATCAACCCACGGGAAGCTTTCTTT.

This chain uses TRBV25-1 with TRBJ2-1, with 9 bases fitting TRBD1. Germline CDR1 reads MGHDK; CDR2 reads SYGVNS. V shed 6 bases and J 4 bases; nucleotides not matched to a gene: 1. The CDR3 has 13 amino acids. The CDR3 DNA sequence: TGTGCCAGCAGGGACAGGGGATACAATGAGCAGTTCTTC. Translated: CASRDRGYNEQFF.

This clonotype was recorded only once. The chain carries TRBV2 and TRBJ1-1; D not resolved. The CDR3 contains 15 residues. Trimming left V 8 bases short and J 0 bases short, with 16 bases between. Germline V CDR1 and CDR2: SNHLY, FYNNEI. CDR3 coding DNA: TGTGCCAGCCTCCCTTCCGGCATCATGAACACTGAAGCTTTCTTT. Its translation is CASLPSGIMNTEAFF.